A single sample gave rise to the 2 T cell receptor beta chains below, sequenced in a study of patients and donors after allogeneic stem cell transplantation. TCRdb used MiXCR to reprocess the RT-PCR reads, holding one entry per CDR3 protein. Among about a million distinct CDR3 sequences listed, approximately 19% were seen once. Sequenced sample: blood, either unsorted or a sorted T cell fraction (not recorded which). All receptors derive from a human donor who was either an allogeneic HSCT recipient or a stem cell or donor lymphocyte infusion donor (not recorded which). It is not recorded whose cells these are; they may come from a transplant donor.

A few counts support this clonotype. The V call is TRBV7-3, the J call TRBJ2-3; TRBD1 matches at 9 bases. CDR1 is SGHTA and CDR2 is FQGTGA in the germline V gene. This CDR3 comprises 17 residues. J gave up 2 bases and V 5 bases, and 11 bases lay outside the gene matches. In DNA, the CDR3 is TGTGCCAGCAGCACAACGATGGGACAGGGTGACACAGATACGCAGTATTTT. It specifies CASSTTMGQGDTDTQYF.

In this sample, this clonotype turned up many times. CDR3 residues: CASSLDRGRNSPLHF. CDR3 DNA sequence: TGTGCCAGCAGCTTAGATAGGGGGCGAAATTCACCCCTCCACTTT. The V and J genes are TRBV7-2 and TRBJ1-6, with 7 positions matching TRBD1. CDR3 length: 15 residues. The ends lost 1 base at V and 7 bases at J; junction bases unmatched: 4. Germline V gene sequence: CDR1 SGHTA, CDR2 FQGNSA.